This T cell receptor (beta chain) came from a study of OX40 agonist ivuxolimab in advanced cancers. Method: immunoSEQ multiplex PCR; TCRdb's copy keeps in-frame clones and lacks some. The data contain 9,500 to 14,000 clones, about 82% of them singletons. This clone was seen more than once but under ten times. The material sequenced was CD4+ or CD8+ T cells sorted from blood, taken in a trial of the OX40 agonist ivuxolimab. The source of this sequence is an adult with an advanced solid tumor such as melanoma, head and neck, liver or kidney cancer.

The CDR3 loop is CASGLGTGTGETF. The CDR3, as DNA: TGTGCTAGTGGTTTGGGAACCGGGACAGGGGAGACCTTC. The rearrangement links TRBV12-5 to TRBJ1-2; TRBD1 agrees at 10 bases. The CDR3 loop spans 13 amino acids. The germline gives CDR1 LGHNT, CDR2 FRNRAP. The J segment lost 14 bases and the V segment lost 1 base, leaving 7 bases of the junction unmatched.